Listed here are 2 T cell receptor beta chains from one sample, sequenced in a study of CD4 T cells in lung cancer. The repertoire was sequenced with immunoSEQ multiplex PCR; TCRdb's copy has only in-frame clones and lacks some. The table records under 2,000 clones, about three quarters of them present only once. No antigens are known for them. PBMCs were cultured less than 15 days with mutant 27-mer peptides, then restimulated with peptide-pulsed autologous B cells. After restimulation with peptide-pulsed B cells, live T cells secreting IFNgamma were sorted. For about 13 to 23 days, sorted cells were expanded at roughly 3 or 10 per well. The sample consisted of a CD4+ T cell line or clone grown in culture. The receptors derive from a woman aged 60 to 75 with non-small cell lung cancer. Some clones in this sample may be carry-over from other donors' samples.

V is TRBV4-2 and J is TRBJ2-1, with D perhaps matching TRBD1 or TRBD2 (5 bases each). The V and J ends lost 0 bases and 5 bases respectively, with 17 bases between them. Looked up from germline, CDR1 is LGHNA and CDR2 is YNFKEQ. The CDR3 is 17 residues long. CDR3 region: CASSQEGSGTPHNEQFF. The CDR3 DNA reads TGTGCCAGCAGCCAAGAGGGATCCGGGACGCCGCACAATGAGCAGTTCTTC.

The V gene is TRBV5-1, the J gene TRBJ2-1, with D hard to call. Germline values: CDR1 SGHRS, CDR2 YFSETQ. This CDR3 region has 15 residues. Trimming shortened V by 0 bases and J by 10 bases, and 17 bases separated the two germline ends. The CDR3 region has the DNA TGCGCCAGCAGCTTGGTTGTGGCCGGTGTGGACGAGCAGTTCTTC. Protein product: CASSLVVAGVDEQFF. The entire variable domain, with the rest obtained from reference TRBV5-1 and TRBJ2-1, is as follows: KAGVTQTPRYLIKTRGQQVTLSCSPISGHRSVSWYQQTPGQGLQFLFEYFSETQRNKGNFPGRFSGRQFSNSRSEMNVSTLELGDSALYLCASSLVVAGVDEQFFGPGTRLTVL.